The T cell receptor beta chain under discussion was sequenced for a study of blood T cell repertoires in COVID-19. Clones were read by immunoSEQ multiplex PCR, and TCRdb kept only the in-frame ones, dropping some. The sample yields 300,000 to 350,000 clones, 83% seen once. The germline V gene has CDR1 MDHEN and CDR2 SYDVKM. The CDR3 extends over 13 amino acids. V lost 1 base and J lost 7, with 10 bases in between. This clone was seen more than once but under ten times. This clonotype was sampled from a man aged 25-45 years with active or convalescent COVID-19. This sequence joins TRBV28 and TRBJ1-1; TRBD1 is a possible D gene (5 bases). Sequencing used peripheral blood. DNA for the CDR3: TGTGCCAGCAGTTTATTGGTGGACAATGAAGCTTTCTTT. As protein: CASSLLVDNEAFF.